Listed below are T cell receptor beta chains from one sample, sequenced in a study of OX40 agonist ivuxolimab in advanced cancers. Libraries were prepared by immunoSEQ multiplex PCR; TCRdb keeps only in-frame clonotypes and omits some of them. Of 20,000 to 25,000 clones in the sample, around 85% were seen once. The material sequenced was CD4+ or CD8+ T cells sorted from blood, taken in a trial of the OX40 agonist ivuxolimab. All receptors come from an adult with an advanced solid tumor such as melanoma, head and neck, liver or kidney cancer. Both conserved end residues are trimmed from each CDR3. Fields, in order: V gene, J gene, CDR3 protein.

v_call: TRBV7-9
j_call: TRBJ2-3
cdr3_aa: ASSTSGTDTQY

v_call: TRBV4-1
j_call: TRBJ2-4
cdr3_aa: ASSREAGAKNIQY

v_call: TRBV7-2
j_call: TRBJ1-2
cdr3_aa: ASSSLGTVNYGYT

v_call: TRBV6-5
j_call: TRBJ1-1
cdr3_aa: ASSSGQPTEAF

v_call: TRBV15
j_call: TRBJ1-5
cdr3_aa: ATSRGHGPDQPQH

v_call: TRBV4-1
j_call: TRBJ2-7
cdr3_aa: ASSQDGGVSYEQY

v_call: TRBV28
j_call: TRBJ2-7
cdr3_aa: ASSLLGALGGGTYEQY

v_call: TRBV5-1
j_call: TRBJ2-5
cdr3_aa: ASGGEGGPQETQY

v_call: TRBV6-1
j_call: TRBJ1-2
cdr3_aa: ASSEAAGGSYGYT

v_call: TRBV4-1
j_call: TRBJ1-2
cdr3_aa: ASSQEPDRVHYGYT

v_call: TRBV19
j_call: TRBJ2-1
cdr3_aa: ASSMVAGGYNEQF

v_call: TRBV30
j_call: TRBJ2-7
cdr3_aa: AWSPGQVVEYEQY

v_call: TRBV27
j_call: TRBJ2-3
cdr3_aa: ASSSPSEGTDTQY

v_call: TRBV18
j_call: TRBJ2-7
cdr3_aa: ASSPRGGEQY

v_call: TRBV9
j_call: TRBJ2-7
cdr3_aa: ASSATGTSSYEQY

v_call: TRBV27
j_call: TRBJ2-7
cdr3_aa: ASSLGLEQY

v_call: TRBV7-9
j_call: TRBJ2-1
cdr3_aa: ASSLPSSMGNNEQF

v_call: TRBV7-9
j_call: TRBJ2-7
cdr3_aa: ASSPRTGYEQY

v_call: TRBV5-8
j_call: TRBJ2-7
cdr3_aa: ASSLGASVTLYEQY

v_call: TRBV4-1
j_call: TRBJ2-2
cdr3_aa: ASSQAPGGWTGELF

v_call: TRBV9
j_call: TRBJ2-5
cdr3_aa: ASSPWDGADTQY

v_call: TRBV27
j_call: TRBJ1-1
cdr3_aa: ASSFSQMGNTEAF

v_call: TRBV12-2
j_call: TRBJ2-7
cdr3_aa: ASPPGEVMRYEQY

v_call: TRBV27
j_call: TRBJ1-4
cdr3_aa: ASSQQGLGEKLF

v_call: TRBV9
j_call: TRBJ1-3
cdr3_aa: ASSPSGGGSGNTIY

v_call: TRBV9
j_call: TRBJ2-7
cdr3_aa: ASSVAGGHYEQY

v_call: TRBV6-5
j_call: TRBJ1-1
cdr3_aa: ASSYGGLNTEAF